The source of this T cell receptor beta chain is a study of Ad26.COV2.S vaccination and SARS-CoV-2 variants. The wider study: Donor allocation was to the COV1001 Ad26.COV2.S trial arm.

This sample's treatment: some 19 received Ad26.COV2.S at low or high dose, single or two shots; about 5 received placebo; per-sample allocation not given. The samples date from day 63 after the first vaccine or placebo injection. This clone turned up a few times. Germline-derived CDR1 and CDR2 are MNHNY and SVGAGI (reference sequence). Trimming removed 1 base from V and 5 bases from J; junction bases left unmatched: 4. This CDR3 is built from 14 residues. Sequencing was performed with immunoSEQ multiplex PCR; in TCRdb, only in-frame clones are kept and a portion is missing. This sample carries 300,000 to 350,000 clones, around 90% of them seen once, and the ten largest clones take around 5.5%.

This TCR came from a person between 18 and 65 years old who received the Ad26.COV2.S COVID-19 vaccine or a placebo. This rearrangement joins TRBV6-6 to TRBJ2-7; 8 bases match TRBD1. Sequenced here: peripheral blood, sampled in a trial of Ad26.COV2.S vaccine versus placebo. Written as DNA, the CDR3 is TGTGCCAGCAGTTACTGGGACAGGATCAACGAGCAGTACTTC. This codes for CASSYWDRINEQYF.